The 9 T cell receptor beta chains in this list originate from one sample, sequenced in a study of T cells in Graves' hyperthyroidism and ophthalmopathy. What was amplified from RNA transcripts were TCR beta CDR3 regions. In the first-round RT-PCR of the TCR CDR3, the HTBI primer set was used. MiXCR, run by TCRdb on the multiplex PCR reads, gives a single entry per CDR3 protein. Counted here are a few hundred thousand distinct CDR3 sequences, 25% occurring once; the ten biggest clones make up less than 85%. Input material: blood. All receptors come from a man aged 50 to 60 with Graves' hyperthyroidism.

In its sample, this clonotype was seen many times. The CDR3 here is CASSRLLAGVNEQFF. CDR3 sequence (DNA): TGTGCCAGCAGTCGACTACTAGCGGGAGTGAATGAGCAGTTCTTC. V gene TRBV12-3 or TRBV12-4 combines with J gene TRBJ2-1; 11 bases line up with TRBD2. V trimming: 5 bases; J trimming: 7 bases; junction bases outside the gene matches: 7. The CDR3 sequence is 15 residues long.

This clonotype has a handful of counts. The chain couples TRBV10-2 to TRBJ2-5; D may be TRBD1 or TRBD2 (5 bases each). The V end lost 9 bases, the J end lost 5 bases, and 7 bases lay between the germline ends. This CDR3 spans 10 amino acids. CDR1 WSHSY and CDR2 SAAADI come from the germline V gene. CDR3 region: CASEGETQYF. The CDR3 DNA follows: TGCGCCAGTGAGGGGGAGACCCAGTACTTC.

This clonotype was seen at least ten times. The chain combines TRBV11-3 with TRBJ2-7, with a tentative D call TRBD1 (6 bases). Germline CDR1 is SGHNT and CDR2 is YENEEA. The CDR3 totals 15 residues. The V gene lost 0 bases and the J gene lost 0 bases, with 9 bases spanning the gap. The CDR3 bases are TGTGCCAGCAGCTTAGATGAGGACAGCTCCTACGAGCAGTACTTC. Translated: CASSLDEDSSYEQYF.

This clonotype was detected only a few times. The CDR3 coding sequence is TGCAGCGTTCGAAGGGAGCAGTTCTTC. Translating gives CSVRREQFF. The V call is TRBV29-1, the J call TRBJ2-1; no firm D call. Germline V lookup: CDR1 SQVTM, CDR2 ANQGSEA. This CDR3 spans 9 amino acids. Deletions cut 5 bases from V and 10 bases from J, with 6 bases between.

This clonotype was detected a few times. The CDR3 spells CASSQRGQGAASRTYEQYF. For the CDR3, the DNA is TGCGCCAGCAGCCAGAGGGGACAGGGGGCGGCTAGCAGAACCTACGAGCAGTACTTC. This chain joins TRBV5-1 and TRBJ2-7; 12 bases are shared with TRBD1. Per germline, CDR1 SGHRS and CDR2 YFSETQ. The CDR3 contains 19 residues. V shed 4 bases and J 2 bases; nucleotides not matched to a gene: 16. Together with reference TRBV5-1 and TRBJ2-7, the CDR3 gives the full variable domain: KAGVTQTPRYLIKTRGQQVTLSCSPISGHRSVSWYQQTPGQGLQFLFEYFSETQRNKGNFPGRFSGRQFSNSRSEMNVSTLELGDSALYLCASSQRGQGAASRTYEQYFGPGTRLTVT.

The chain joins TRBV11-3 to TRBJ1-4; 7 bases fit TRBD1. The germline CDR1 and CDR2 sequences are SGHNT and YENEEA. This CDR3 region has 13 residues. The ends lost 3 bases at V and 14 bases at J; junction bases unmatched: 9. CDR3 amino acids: CASSFQPRQGLFF. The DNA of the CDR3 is TGTGCCAGCAGCTTCCAGCCGAGACAGGGTCTGTTTTTT.

CDR3 nucleotides: TGCGCCAGCAGCTTGGTACTCGGGGTACAAGAGACCCAGTACTTC. It translates to CASSLVLGVQETQYF. The chain joins TRBV5-1 to TRBJ2-5, with D perhaps TRBD2 (5 bases). The CDR3 length is 15 residues. The germline gives CDR1 SGHRS, CDR2 YFSETQ. With 0 bases removed from V and 2 bases from J, the gap between germline ends came to 11 bases.

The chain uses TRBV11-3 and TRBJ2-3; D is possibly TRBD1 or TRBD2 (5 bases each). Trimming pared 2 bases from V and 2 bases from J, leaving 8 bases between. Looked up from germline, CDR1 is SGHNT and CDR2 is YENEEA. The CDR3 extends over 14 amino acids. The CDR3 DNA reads TGTGCCAGCAGCTTAAGAGGGGTCACAGATACGCAGTATTTT. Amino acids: CASSLRGVTDTQYF.

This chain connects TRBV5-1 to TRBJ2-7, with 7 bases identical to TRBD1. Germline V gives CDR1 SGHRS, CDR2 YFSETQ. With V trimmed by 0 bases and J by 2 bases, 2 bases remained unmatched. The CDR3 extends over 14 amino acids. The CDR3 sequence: CASSLGDSTYEQYF. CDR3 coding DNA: TGCGCCAGCAGCTTGGGGGACAGTACCTACGAGCAGTACTTC.